Reported below is one T cell receptor beta chain. These data come from a study of patients and donors after allogeneic stem cell transplantation. TCRdb ran MiXCR on the RT-PCR reads and lists one entry per CDR3 protein. The sample has approximately 99,000 distinct CDR3 sequences; around 36% are singletons. The CDR3 spans 14 residues. Germline V gives CDR1 DFQATT, CDR2 SNEGSKA (reference sequence). V shed 3 bases, J shed 4 bases, and the junction held 4 bases outside the gene matches. This chain joins TRBV20-1 and TRBJ2-3; 10 positions match TRBD2. What was sequenced was blood, either unsorted or a sorted T cell fraction (not recorded which). The sequence was obtained from a human donor who was either an allogeneic HSCT recipient or a stem cell or donor lymphocyte infusion donor (not recorded which). It is not recorded whose cells these are; they may come from a transplant donor. CDR3 in amino acids: CSASFSGRPDTQYF. CDR3 sequence (DNA): TGCAGTGCTAGTTTTAGCGGGAGGCCAGATACGCAGTATTTT.